This is a list of T cell receptor beta chains from one sample in a study of shared clonotypes between healthy human individuals. TCRdb's copy holds only in-frame clones and misses some; the assay was immunoSEQ multiplex PCR. Found here are 2 million to 2.5 million clones, over 85% of them singletons; the top ten hold about 0.38%. Sequencing was performed on naive CD4+ T cells from PBMCs. Source of these receptors: a man aged 18 to 29 in good health. Some clones in this sample may be carry-over from other donors' samples. Each CDR3 is given with its conserved first and last residue. The order of the fields is clone size, D gene, V gene, J gene, CDR3 DNA, CDR3 protein. A D gene is named only where the DNA matches it firmly. Clone size is not always given. Where it is, it says once, few, many or a class for expanded clones.

-	TRBD2	TRBV29-1	TRBJ2-1	TGCAGCGTTGAATCCCGACTAGCGGTTGCCTACAATGAGCAGTTCTTC	CSVESRLAVAYNEQFF
-	TRBD2	TRBV7-2	TRBJ2-5	TGTGCCAGCAGCTTCGGGCGGGGGGGCGCGGAACAAGAGACCCAGTACTTC	CASSFGRGGAEQETQYF
once	-	TRBV6-1	TRBJ2-1	TGTGCCAGCAGTGAATCCGGGACCTACAATGAGCAGTTCTTC	CASSESGTYNEQFF
-	TRBD2	TRBV4-3	TRBJ2-3	TGCGCCAGCAGCCAAGGATTATTCCAGCGGGAGGGGGATACGCAGTATTTT	CASSQGLFQREGDTQYF
-	TRBD2	TRBV5-1	TRBJ2-1	TGCGCCAGCAGCCCCGGGACTAGCGGGATTTACAATGAGCAGTTCTTC	CASSPGTSGIYNEQFF
-	-	TRBV7-9	TRBJ2-5	TGTGCCAGCAGCTTAGCTGGAGGGGGAGAGACCCAGTACTTC	CASSLAGGGETQYF
-	TRBD2	TRBV25-1	TRBJ2-5	TGTGCCAGCAGTAGCAGCGGGAGGGTAGAGACCCAGTACTTC	CASSSSGRVETQYF
-	-	TRBV6-6	TRBJ2-7	TGTGCCAGCAGTTACCCGGGGAACGAGCAGTACTTC	CASSYPGNEQYF
-	-	TRBV7-9	TRBJ2-1	TGTGCCAGCAGCTTAGAAGTGGACAATGAGCAGTTCTTC	CASSLEVDNEQFF
-	-	TRBV4-1	TRBJ2-2	TGCGCCAGCAGCCAACCTCGGGCAGGGGTAAGGACCGGGGAGCTGTTTTTT	CASSQPRAGVRTGELFF
once	-	TRBV7-3	TRBJ2-2	TGTGCCAGCAGCTTAATGGACCTGTCAGGCGGGGAGCTGTTTTTT	CASSLMDLSGGELFF
-	-	TRBV18	TRBJ2-3	TGTGCCAGCTCACCTGGCACCACAGATACGCAGTATTTT	CASSPGTTDTQYF
-	-	TRBV15	TRBJ1-1	TGTGCCACCAGCAGGGAGGCAGGAGCAGCTTTCTTT	CATSREAGAAFF
-	-	TRBV7-8	TRBJ2-3	TGTGCCAGCAGCCGGACGGAGCAGGGCCGAGATACGCAGTATTTT	CASSRTEQGRDTQYF
-	TRBD2	TRBV28	TRBJ2-7	TGTGCCAGCAGTTCGAGCGGGAGTGGTTACGAGCAGTACTTC	CASSSSGSGYEQYF
-	TRBD2	TRBV15	TRBJ2-7	TGTGCCACCAGCCTCGGGACTAGCGGGAGACTTCACGAGCAGTACTTC	CATSLGTSGRLHEQYF
-	-	TRBV6-1	TRBJ2-5	TGTGCCAGAGGGGGGGGGCTAGGGGAGACCCAGTACTTC	CARGGGLGETQYF
-	-	TRBV7-8	TRBJ2-3	TGTGCCAGCAGCTCTACCCCCCTAGCGAGCACAGATACGCAGTATTTT	CASSSTPLASTDTQYF
-	TRBD1	TRBV9	TRBJ1-3	TGTGCCAGCAGCGCCCGGGACAGGGGGCCAGGAAACACCATATATTTT	CASSARDRGPGNTIYF
few	-	TRBV25-1	TRBJ1-5	TGTGCCAGCAGTTCAACAGGGAATCAGCCCCAGCATTTT	CASSSTGNQPQHF
-	TRBD1	TRBV7-3	TRBJ2-2	TGTGCCAGCAGCCCCCGGACAGGGTTGGGCACCGGGGAGCTGTTTTTT	CASSPRTGLGTGELFF
-	-	TRBV15	TRBJ1-4	TGTGCCACCAGCAGAGGCGCCTCCCTTGCAACTAATGAAAAACTGTTTTTT	CATSRGASLATNEKLFF
-	TRBD1	TRBV18	TRBJ2-7	TGTGCCAGCTCACCGGGGACAGGGGGTATTTACGAGCAGTACTTC	CASSPGTGGIYEQYF
-	TRBD1	TRBV25-1	TRBJ1-5	TGTGCCAGCAGTGACGGGACAGGGGGAGGGTGGGATCAGCCCCAGCATTTT	CASSDGTGGGWDQPQHF
-	-	TRBV4-3	TRBJ1-1	TGCGCCAGCAGCCAAGGGGAGGGAAACACTGAAGCTTTCTTT	CASSQGEGNTEAFF
-	TRBD2	TRBV7-3	TRBJ2-1	TGTGCCAGCAGCTTAATAGGCGGACTAGCGGGACTCGACAATGAGCAGTTCTTC	CASSLIGGLAGLDNEQFF
-	-	TRBV12-5	TRBJ2-1	TGTGCTAGTGGTTTGTACCTAGGGGGATCAACCTACAATGAGCAGTTCTTC	CASGLYLGGSTYNEQFF
-	TRBD1	TRBV5-1	TRBJ2-1	TGCGCCAGCAGCGCCGACAGGGCGGAATGGAATGAGCAGTTCTTC	CASSADRAEWNEQFF
-	TRBD2	TRBV5-1	TRBJ2-5	TGCGCCAGCAGCCTCCAGCGGGGCTACCAAGAGACCCAGTACTTC	CASSLQRGYQETQYF
-	TRBD1	TRBV6-5	TRBJ1-2	TGTGCCAGCAGTGATCGAGACAGGGACGGCTACACCTTC	CASSDRDRDGYTF
once	-	TRBV28	TRBJ1-1	TGTGCCAGCAGCCTACCAGGGCAGATGAACACTGAAGCTTTCTTT	CASSLPGQMNTEAFF
once	TRBD1	TRBV7-2	TRBJ2-3	TGTGCCAGCAGCTTAAGAAGATCCGGGACAGGGGCAGATACGCAGTATTTT	CASSLRRSGTGADTQYF
once	-	TRBV28	TRBJ2-1	TGTGCCAGCAGTCCGACAGACAATGAGCAGTTCTTC	CASSPTDNEQFF
once	TRBD1	TRBV15	TRBJ2-1	TGTGCCACCAGGACAGGGGCGGCTAGCTTGAATGAGCAGTTCTTC	CATRTGAASLNEQFF
-	-	TRBV14	TRBJ2-2	TGTGCCAGCAGCGCACAGGGTCCCGGGGAGCTGTTTTTT	CASSAQGPGELFF
-	TRBD1	TRBV10-3	TRBJ1-4	TGTGCCATCAGTGAGTCGACAGGGGATAATGAAAAACTGTTTTTT	CAISESTGDNEKLFF
-	-	TRBV30	TRBJ1-1	TGTGCCTGGACCACAGCGGGCAACCCGAACACTGAAGCTTTCTTT	CAWTTAGNPNTEAFF
once	TRBD1	TRBV7-6	TRBJ2-5	TGTGCCAGCAGCCTTGTGGACAGGAGGTACCAAGAGACCCAGTACTTC	CASSLVDRRYQETQYF
-	-	TRBV5-4	TRBJ2-5	TGTGCCAGCAGCTTGGTTCAACCGCAAGAGACCCAGTACTTC	CASSLVQPQETQYF
-	TRBD2	TRBV30	TRBJ2-2	TGTGCCTGGGAAGGAGGAGCGGGAGTGGTCGGGGAGCTGTTTTTT	CAWEGGAGVVGELFF
once	-	TRBV18	TRBJ2-1	TGTGCCAGCTCACTCGGACTGGATAATGAGCAGTTCTTC	CASSLGLDNEQFF
-	TRBD1	TRBV6-5	TRBJ2-5	TGTGCCAGCACCAGGACAGGGGGGGAGACCCAGTACTTC	CASTRTGGETQYF
few	-	TRBV5-1	TRBJ1-1	TGCGCCAGCAGCTTGGGGGTCAGGAACACTGAAGCTTTCTTT	CASSLGVRNTEAFF
-	TRBD1	TRBV11-3	TRBJ2-1	TGTGCCAGCAGCCGCGGACAGGAGTACAAAAAGAATGAGCAGTTCTTC	CASSRGQEYKKNEQFF
-	-	TRBV6-5	TRBJ2-1	TGTGCCAGCAGGGATAGCGTCTACTCCTACAATGAGCAGTTCTTC	CASRDSVYSYNEQFF
-	-	TRBV28	TRBJ1-1	TGTGCCAGCAGTTTACTTGGGGGCACTGAAGCTTTCTTT	CASSLLGGTEAFF
-	-	TRBV5-1	TRBJ1-1	TGCGCCAGCAGCTTGGTTCCCTCGAGCACTGAAGCTTTCTTT	CASSLVPSSTEAFF
-	TRBD2	TRBV11-3	TRBJ2-1	TGTGCCAGCAGCTTAGGCCTAGCGGGAGGGAACAATGAGCAGTTCTTC	CASSLGLAGGNNEQFF
-	TRBD2	TRBV9	TRBJ2-3	TGTGCCAGCAGCCTAGCGGGAGGGCGGACAGATACGCAGTATTTT	CASSLAGGRTDTQYF
-	-	TRBV7-9	TRBJ2-3	TGTGCCAGCAGCCAAGGACCGGTCCCAGATACGCAGTATTTT	CASSQGPVPDTQYF
-	-	TRBV9	TRBJ2-5	TGTGCCAGCAGCGTAGCTGGGGAGTCTGGGGAGACCCAGTACTTC	CASSVAGESGETQYF
-	TRBD1	TRBV28	TRBJ1-2	TGTGCCAGCAGTATGAGGACAGGGTGGTCATATGGCTACACCTTC	CASSMRTGWSYGYTF
-	TRBD1	TRBV28	TRBJ1-2	TGTGCCAGCAGTTGGGGACAGGGAAGTGGCTACACCTTC	CASSWGQGSGYTF
-	-	TRBV19	TRBJ2-1	TGTGCCAGTAGTATAACGGGATCGTCCTACAATGAGCAGTTCTTC	CASSITGSSYNEQFF
-	TRBD2	TRBV14	TRBJ2-1	TGTGCCAGCAGCCAGGAGCGGACTAGCGGTATTTACAATGAGCAGTTCTTC	CASSQERTSGIYNEQFF
-	-	TRBV7-2	TRBJ2-5	TGTGCCAGCAGCTATGGAGAGACCCAGTACTTC	CASSYGETQYF
-	-	TRBV11-3	TRBJ2-7	TGTGCCAGCAGCTTAGCGCTCCTTCTAGTGGCTCGGGGCCCCTACGAGCAGTACTTC	CASSLALLLVARGPYEQYF
once	TRBD2	TRBV5-4	TRBJ2-1	TGTGCCAGCAGCTTGGACGCTAGCGGAGCTTACAATGAGCAGTTCTTC	CASSLDASGAYNEQFF
-	TRBD1	TRBV6-5	TRBJ2-7	TGTGCCAGCAGTGCAAGACAGGGTAGCCACGAGCAGTACTTC	CASSARQGSHEQYF
-	-	TRBV6-5	TRBJ2-5	TGTGCCAGCAGCCTCGGACACCTCCGAGAGACCCAGTACTTC	CASSLGHLRETQYF